These 12 T cell receptor beta chains came from one sample sequenced in a study of neurological immune-mediated disorders. As to time point: longitudinal time-point 2. TCRdb re-called the 5' RACE reads through MiXCR, storing one row per CDR3 protein. The sample has approximately 89,000 distinct CDR3 sequences; roughly 13% are singletons. Sequencing input: PBMCs. The receptor set was obtained from a female donor with HTLV-1-associated myelopathy (HAM/TSP).

This clonotype was seen repeatedly, ten times or more. The chain links TRBV6-5 to TRBJ2-1; tentatively, D is TRBD2 (6 bases). V was trimmed by 2 bases and J by 4 bases, leaving 6 bases between them. Germline lookup yields CDR1 MNHEY and CDR2 SVGAGI. This CDR3 spans 13 amino acids. The CDR3 DNA reads as TGTGCCAGCAGTTACGCGGGGTACAATGAGCAGTTCTTC. This codes for CASSYAGYNEQFF.

The sample holds a few counts of this clonotype. The chain uses TRBV9 and TRBJ2-2; TRBD1 agrees at 8 bases. Germline CDR1 is SGDLS and CDR2 is YYNGEE. V was clipped by 2 bases and J by 6 bases; unmatched bases: 6. The CDR3 spans 15 residues. The chain's CDR3 is CASSVGQGGSGELFF. Here the CDR3 DNA reads TGTGCCAGCAGCGTTGGACAGGGAGGTTCCGGGGAGCTGTTTTTT.

This clonotype was seen many times. The chain joins TRBV5-1 to TRBJ2-2, with a tentative D call TRBD2 (5 bases). The germline gives CDR1 SGHRS, CDR2 YFSETQ. V gave up 4 bases and J gave up 2 bases, with 15 bases separating them. This CDR3 spans 16 amino acids. CDR3 sequence reads: CASSLLWSGNTGELFF. CDR3 bases: TGCGCCAGCAGCCTGTTATGGAGCGGAAACACCGGGGAGCTGTTTTTT.

This clonotype appeared many times. The J gene is TRBJ1-2, the V gene TRBV5-1; a possible D gene is TRBD1 (6 bases). The V end was cut by 3 bases, the J end by 8 bases, with 17 bases between. Germline V gene data show CDR1 as SGHRS and CDR2 as YFSETQ. The CDR3 consists of 14 residues. The chain's CDR3 is CASSSMGGRDGYTF. CDR3 bases: TGCGCCAGCAGCTCCATGGGGGGCAGAGACGGCTACACCTTC.

This clonotype was seen repeatedly, ten times or more. The genes are TRBV7-9 and TRBJ1-6, with a tentative D call TRBD1 (6 bases). The germline gives CDR1 SEHNR, CDR2 FQNEAQ (reference sequence). CDR3 length: 13 residues. Between the trimmed V and J ends, which lost 4 bases and 7 bases, there was a span of 8 bases. The CDR3 nucleotides are TGTGCCAGCAGCTCGACAGGAAATTCACCCCTCCACTTT. This codes for CASSSTGNSPLHF.

The chain recombines TRBV28 with TRBJ2-4, with D perhaps TRBD1 (6 bases). The CDR3 totals 15 residues. With 1 base removed from V and 6 bases from J, the gap between germline ends came to 13 bases. From germline, CDR1 is MDHEN and CDR2 SYDVKM. The CDR3: CASSLYAGVTNIQYF. The DNA of the CDR3 is TGTGCCAGCAGTTTATATGCAGGGGTCACAAACATTCAGTACTTC.

There are many counts of this clonotype. This chain links TRBV20-1 with TRBJ1-5, with a weak D call TRBD1 (6 bases). Trimming took off 0 bases at V and 5 bases at J, with 14 bases between the two ends. This CDR3 spans 15 amino acids. Germline V gene lookup returns CDR1 DFQATT and CDR2 SNEGSKA (reference sequence). CDR3 in amino acids: CSARDEDRSDQPQHF. CDR3 DNA: TGCAGTGCTAGAGATGAAGACAGGAGCGATCAGCCCCAGCATTTT.

This clonotype has only a few counts. The chain recombines TRBV6-1 with TRBJ1-5; no definite D call. This CDR3 comprises 15 residues. The germline V and J ends were trimmed by 0 bases and 0 bases, with 6 bases remaining between them. Germline CDR1 is MNHNS and CDR2 is SASEGT. CDR3 in amino acids: CASSEARYSNQPQHF. As DNA, the CDR3 is TGTGCCAGCAGTGAAGCGAGGTATAGCAATCAGCCCCAGCATTTT.

The chain has TRBV27 and TRBJ2-7; 12 positions agree with TRBD2. The CDR3 length is 16 residues. The germline CDR1 and CDR2 sequences are MNHEY and SMNVEV (reference sequence). V dropped 3 bases and J dropped 1; count of bases not matched to a gene: 4. CDR3 nucleotide sequence: TGTGCCAGCAGTTTCTTAACTAGCGGGGGGTCCTACGAGCAGTACTTC. The encoded protein is CASSFLTSGGSYEQYF.

This clonotype has a count of ten or more. The chain combines TRBV5-1 with TRBJ2-5; the D gene is possibly TRBD2 (5 bases). This CDR3 is 16 amino acids long. The ends were cut back, 3 bases at V and 1 base at J, with 16 bases in the middle. The germline V gene has CDR1 SGHRS and CDR2 YFSETQ. CDR3 DNA sequence: TGCGCCAGCAGCTCGCTCAGTGTGGGGAGCCAAGAGACCCAGTACTTC. This encodes CASSSLSVGSQETQYF.

This rearrangement joins TRBV20-1 to TRBJ2-3; D gene ambiguous. CDR3 length: 16 residues. Germline V CDR1 and CDR2: DFQATT, SNEGSKA (reference sequence). V dropped 0 bases and J dropped 6 bases, with 19 bases sitting between them. The CDR3 DNA sequence: TGCAGTGCTAGAGAAGGATCCGGGTTTCCTGGGGATACGCAGTATTTT. This codes for CSAREGSGFPGDTQYF.

This clonotype was seen at least ten times. J is TRBJ2-7 and V is TRBV5-1, with 7 bases lining up with TRBD1. With V trimmed by 0 bases and J by 2 bases, 14 bases remained unmatched. The V gene's germline CDR1 is SGHRS and CDR2 YFSETQ. This CDR3 has 18 amino acids. CDR3 sequence: CASSLAHKPGTVTYEQYF. CDR3 coding DNA: TGCGCCAGCAGCTTGGCCCACAAACCCGGGACAGTAACCTACGAGCAGTACTTC.